A single sample gave rise to the 32 T cell receptor beta chains below, sequenced in a study of human T cells and chemical hapten exposure. Time point reported: patch test 1, 2 weeks after DPC sensitization. Treatment of the sample: therapeutic diphenylcyclopropenone sensitization with weekly scalp DPC. One entry per CDR3 protein, called by TCRdb with MiXCR from the RACE reads. The sample lists around 120,000 distinct CDR3 sequences; 9% to 13% were seen once. Sequencing was performed on whole blood, taken in connection with sensitization to the hapten diphenylcyclopropenone (DPC). The receptors come from a woman in her fifties or sixties with alopecia areata. Some clones in this sample may be carry-over from other donors' samples.

This clonotype occurred a few times. The chain combines TRBV6-5 with TRBJ1-5; D call uncertain. The germline V and J ends were trimmed by 8 bases and 3 bases, with 17 bases remaining between them. The length of the CDR3 is 15 residues. The germline V gene encodes CDR1 MNHEY and CDR2 SVGAGI. CDR3 residues: CASQTSSGLNQPQHF. The CDR3 DNA reads TGTGCCAGCCAAACATCAAGCGGACTCAATCAGCCCCAGCATTTT.

J is TRBJ2-1 and V is TRBV6-2 or TRBV6-3, with 8 bases matching TRBD2. This CDR3 is built from 14 residues. Germline V gene sequence: CDR1 MNHEY, CDR2 SVGEGT. Trimming removed 0 bases from V and 6 bases from J; junction bases left unmatched: 1. The CDR3 sequence is CASSYSGTSNEQFF. The CDR3 coding sequence is TGTGCCAGCAGTTACTCCGGGACTAGCAATGAGCAGTTCTTC.

This clonotype was found a few times. The J gene is TRBJ2-2, the V gene TRBV28, with D maybe TRBD1 (5 bases). CDR1 is MDHEN, CDR2 SYDVKM, per germline. V gave up 3 bases and J gave up 0 bases, with 14 bases separating them. The CDR3 has 17 amino acids. As DNA, the CDR3 is TGTGCCAGCAGTTTCCTCCAGGGTGGCGCGAACACCGGGGAGCTGTTTTTT. Its protein is CASSFLQGGANTGELFF.

Ten or more counts support this clonotype. The chain is built from TRBV10-1 and TRBJ2-1; D possibly matches TRBD1 or TRBD2 (5 bases each). Germline lookup yields CDR1 WNHNN and CDR2 SYGVQD (reference sequence). The CDR3 sequence is 15 residues long. The V end lost 5 bases, the J end lost 0 bases, and 11 bases lay between the germline ends. The CDR3 DNA is TGCGCCAGCAGTCGGGACCTTGGCTCCTACAATGAGCAGTTCTTC. Its translation is CASSRDLGSYNEQFF.

The chain carries TRBV28 and TRBJ1-6; 9 positions agree with TRBD1. This CDR3 comprises 16 residues. V gave up 6 bases and J gave up 10 bases; unmatched junction bases: 13. Germline V gene sequence: CDR1 MDHEN, CDR2 SYDVKM. The CDR3 loop is CASRSLSGQGGSPLHF. In DNA, the CDR3 is TGTGCCAGCAGATCTTTATCGGGACAGGGAGGCTCACCCCTCCACTTT.

CDR3 amino acids: CASSPWTGAGNTIYF. The CDR3 DNA reads as TGTGCCAGCTCACCTTGGACAGGGGCAGGAAACACCATATATTTT. This sequence joins TRBV18 and TRBJ1-3, with 9 positions matching TRBD1. The length of the CDR3 is 15 residues. CDR1 and CDR2 from the germline V gene are KGHSH and LQKENI. V shed 3 bases and J 4 bases; nucleotides not matched to a gene: 4.

The rearrangement links TRBV28 to TRBJ2-1, with 10 nucleotides matching TRBD1. The CDR3 has 14 residues. Per germline, CDR1 MDHEN and CDR2 SYDVKM. Trimming at V came to 8 bases and at J to 7 bases, leaving 8 bases not matched to a gene. This chain's CDR3 is CASSGTGVGNEQFF. The CDR3 coding sequence is TGTGCCAGCTCCGGGACAGGGGTTGGAAATGAGCAGTTCTTC.

The chain joins TRBV6-2 or TRBV6-3 to TRBJ2-2; D might be TRBD2 (6 bases). The germline V gene has CDR1 MNHEY and CDR2 SVGEGT. V lost 7 bases and J lost 1, with 16 bases in between. The CDR3 length is 16 residues. The CDR3 reads CASIRWDWRNTGELFF. The DNA of the CDR3 is TGTGCCAGCATCCGATGGGACTGGCGGAACACCGGGGAGCTGTTTTTT.

This clonotype has just a few counts. The V gene is TRBV5-4, the J gene TRBJ2-2; TRBD1 is a possible D gene (5 bases). There are 14 residues in the CDR3. Trimming left V 1 base short and J 5 bases short, with 9 bases between. Germline CDR1 reads SGHNT; CDR2 reads YYREEE (reference sequence). The CDR3 region has the DNA TGTGCCAGCAGCTTGACAGGTGTTACCGGGGAGCTGTTTTTT. This gives the protein CASSLTGVTGELFF.

This clonotype was seen only a few times. This rearrangement joins TRBV29-1 to TRBJ1-1; weak D call: TRBD1 (6 bases). V lost 5 bases, J lost 1 base, and 11 bases lay in between. Germline V gene sequence: CDR1 SQVTM, CDR2 ANQGSEA. The length of the CDR3 is 13 residues. Here the CDR3 reads CSVTTGKNTEAFF. Written as DNA, the CDR3 is TGCAGCGTTACGACAGGCAAGAACACTGAAGCTTTCTTT.

V is TRBV6-9 and J is TRBJ2-1; TRBD2 might be the D (6 bases). Germline values: CDR1 MNHGY, CDR2 SVAAGI. There are 15 residues in the CDR3. Trimming took off 6 bases at V and 3 bases at J, with 15 bases between the two ends. The CDR3 here is CASRGGGLFYNEQFF. CDR3 bases: TGTGCCAGCAGGGGGGGAGGACTTTTCTACAATGAGCAGTTCTTC.

This clonotype was observed a few times. DNA for the CDR3: TGTGCCAGCAGTTACTCCCCGGACAGATCCTACAATGAGCAGTTCTTC. Translating it yields CASSYSPDRSYNEQFF. V is TRBV6-5 and J is TRBJ2-1, with a possible D match to TRBD1 (6 bases). The CDR3 runs 16 residues. The germline CDR1 and CDR2 sequences are MNHEY and SVGAGI. Trimming removed 0 bases at V and 1 base at J, with 10 bases between.

This clonotype came up a few times. The chain carries TRBV14 and TRBJ1-4; perhaps TRBD1 as D (5 bases). This CDR3 region has 16 residues. V was trimmed by 0 bases and J by 8 bases, leaving 16 bases between them. Germline lookup yields CDR1 SGHDN and CDR2 FVKESK. CDR3 amino acids: CASSQDLGAPGEKLFF. The CDR3 DNA reads as TGTGCCAGCAGCCAAGATCTTGGGGCCCCCGGGGAAAAACTGTTTTTT.

This clonotype has just a few counts. This chain uses TRBV7-2 with TRBJ1-1; D is undetermined. Germline CDR1 and CDR2: SGHTA and FQGNSA. The CDR3 covers 12 residues. V was cut by 8 bases and J by 5 bases, with 12 bases left in between. CDR3 protein: CASRGPGTEAFF. Here the CDR3 DNA reads TGTGCCAGCCGCGGGCCTGGGACTGAAGCTTTCTTT. Drawing the rest from reference TRBV7-2 and TRBJ1-1, the complete variable domain is GAGVSQSPSNKVTEKGKDVELRCDPISGHTALYWYRQSLGQGLEFLIYFQGNSAPDKSGLPSDRFSAERTGGSVSTLTIQRTQQEDSAVYLCASRGPGTEAFFGQGTRLTVV.

This clonotype has just a few counts. This chain links TRBV6-4 with TRBJ2-1; D possibly uses TRBD1 or TRBD2 (6 bases each). Trimming shortened V by 2 bases and J by 4 bases, and 15 bases separated the two germline ends. Per germline, CDR1 MRHNA and CDR2 SNTAGT. This CDR3 spans 16 amino acids. The CDR3 DNA reads as TGTGCCAGCAGTGACAAGGGGGACTTGGGGTACAATGAGCAGTTCTTC. Its protein product is CASSDKGDLGYNEQFF.

This clonotype was counted a few times. The rearrangement joins TRBV7-2 to TRBJ1-1; D ambiguous. V was trimmed by 4 bases and J by 1 base, leaving 10 bases between them. There are 14 residues in the CDR3. Germline CDR1 SGHTA, CDR2 FQGNSA. CDR3 loop: CASSSRHGNTEAFF. Written as DNA, the CDR3 is TGTGCCAGCAGCTCGAGACATGGGAACACTGAAGCTTTCTTT.

This clonotype was observed many times. The chain employs TRBV18 and TRBJ1-3; TRBD1 matches 7 bases. In germline, CDR1 is KGHSH, CDR2 LQKENI. CDR3 length: 15 residues. The junction had 7 bases not matched to a gene; V was cut back by 6 bases and J by 2 bases. The chain's CDR3 is CASSSGTVTGNTIYF. The CDR3 region has the DNA TGTGCCAGCTCTTCCGGGACAGTAACTGGAAACACCATATATTTT.

This clonotype was counted many times. This chain joins TRBV7-6 and TRBJ2-7; 7 bases fit TRBD1. From germline, CDR1 is SGHVS and CDR2 FNYEAQ. J gave up 2 bases and V 3 bases, and 7 bases lay outside the gene matches. The CDR3 has 15 residues. In DNA form, the CDR3 reads TGTGCCAGCAGCTTTGGACAGGAGAGCCCCTACGAGCAGTACTTC. Amino acids: CASSFGQESPYEQYF.

This chain joins TRBV6-2 or TRBV6-3 and TRBJ2-7, with a weak D call TRBD2 (5 bases). V was trimmed by 0 bases and J by 6 bases, leaving 9 bases between them. Germline V gene sequence: CDR1 MNHEY, CDR2 SVGEGT. This CDR3 comprises 13 residues. CDR3 coding DNA: TGTGCCAGCAGTTACTCGTCGGGGTCCGAGCAGTACTTC. This sequence encodes CASSYSSGSEQYF.

This clonotype has more than one count but fewer than ten. The V gene is TRBV7-9, the J gene TRBJ2-3; TRBD2 might be the D (6 bases). The CDR3 has 13 residues. In germline, CDR1 is SEHNR, CDR2 FQNEAQ (reference sequence). Trimming left V 11 bases short and J 6 bases short, with 18 bases between. The CDR3 nucleotides read TGTGCCGCCCGAAGCGGAGGGGCGGATACGCAGTATTTT. Translation gives CAARSGGADTQYF.

There are many counts of this clonotype. The CDR3 bases are TGTGCCAGCAGCTCCTTGATAGCGGGATACAATGAGCAGTTCTTC. It codes for CASSSLIAGYNEQFF. The chain carries TRBV6-6 and TRBJ2-1; 8 bases are shared with TRBD2. Germline trimming cut 6 bases from V and 4 bases from J; bases unmatched to any gene: 8. Germline CDR1 reads MNHNY; CDR2 reads SVGAGI (reference sequence). This CDR3 contains 15 residues.

Only a few counts were recorded for this clonotype. The chain carries TRBV3-1 and TRBJ2-1; 12 bases map to TRBD2. The CDR3 totals 16 residues. The V gene end was trimmed by 6 bases and the J gene end by 4 bases; junction bases not matched to a gene: 7. CDR1 is LGHDT, CDR2 YNNKEL, per germline (reference sequence). This CDR3 is CASRKAGLAGYNEQFF. As DNA, the CDR3 is TGTGCCAGCAGGAAGGCCGGACTAGCGGGATACAATGAGCAGTTCTTC.

This clonotype showed up just a few times. The genes are TRBV14 and TRBJ2-6; D gene ambiguous. This CDR3 is 16 amino acids long. V shed 3 bases and J shed 0 bases, with 9 bases lying between them. Looked up from germline, CDR1 is SGHDN and CDR2 is FVKESK. The CDR3 loop reads CASSHSLSSGANVLTF. CDR3 DNA: TGTGCCAGCAGCCACTCCCTAAGCTCTGGGGCCAACGTCCTGACTTTC. Full variable domain (rest looked up from reference TRBV14 and TRBJ2-6): EAGVTQFPSHSVIEKGQTVTLRCDPISGHDNLYWYRRVMGKEIKFLLHFVKESKQDESGMPNNRFLAERTGGTYSTLKVQPAELEDSGVYFCASSHSLSSGANVLTFGAGSRLTVL.

This clonotype has only a few counts. The rearrangement uses TRBV14 and TRBJ2-2; D unclear. Trimming cost V 1 base and J 7 bases, with 7 bases left between them. The germline gives CDR1 SGHDN, CDR2 FVKESK. CDR3 length equals 13 residues. The CDR3: CASSQAQIGELFF. In DNA form, the CDR3 reads TGTGCCAGCAGCCAAGCCCAGATCGGGGAGCTGTTTTTT.

The V call is TRBV5-1, the J call TRBJ2-5; a possible D gene is TRBD2 (6 bases). CDR1 and CDR2 from the germline V gene are SGHRS and YFSETQ. This CDR3 has 13 residues. Trimming removed 4 bases at V and 4 bases at J, with 11 bases between. The CDR3 reads CASSRGGSETQYF. DNA for the CDR3: TGCGCCAGCAGCCGCGGAGGGTCAGAGACCCAGTACTTC.

This clonotype was seen more than once but under ten times. The CDR3 here is CASSLDSSWVGELFF. The CDR3 DNA is TGTGCCAGCAGCTTAGACAGTAGCTGGGTCGGGGAGCTGTTTTTT. The chain links TRBV7-2 to TRBJ2-2; unclear D gene. V was clipped by 1 base and J by 7 bases, with 13 bases between them. The germline CDR1 and CDR2 sequences are SGHTA and FQGNSA. The CDR3 contains 15 residues. The variable domain in full, completed from reference TRBV7-2 and TRBJ2-2, reads GAGVSQSPSNKVTEKGKDVELRCDPISGHTALYWYRQSLGQGLEFLIYFQGNSAPDKSGLPSDRFSAERTGGSVSTLTIQRTQQEDSAVYLCASSLDSSWVGELFFGEGSRLTVL.

In its sample, this clonotype was seen many times. The gene calls are TRBV21-1 and TRBJ2-3; the tabulated D call, TRBD1, remains unverified against the DNA. TRBV21-1 is classified as a pseudogene. The CDR3 consists of 15 residues. The CDR3 protein is CASSTVGRDSYTQYF. The CDR3 region has the DNA TGTGCCAGCAGCACCGTCGGCCGGGACAGCTATACGCAGTATTTT.

The sample holds a few counts of this clonotype. V gene TRBV6-5 combines with J gene TRBJ1-1, with D tentatively TRBD1 (5 bases). Germline lookup yields CDR1 MNHEY and CDR2 SVGAGI. This CDR3 has 14 residues. The ends were cut back, 5 bases at V and 2 bases at J, with 12 bases in the middle. The CDR3, as DNA: TGTGCCAGCAGTCCAACAGGCCCTAACACTGAAGCTTTCTTT. Amino acids: CASSPTGPNTEAFF.

This clonotype was recorded many times. The chain couples TRBV4-1 to TRBJ1-1, with 9 bases aligning to TRBD1. Losses at the gene ends were 0 bases for V and 5 bases for J; bases not matched to a gene: 4. CDR1 and CDR2 (germline): MGHRA, YSYEKL. The CDR3 covers 15 residues. CDR3 sequence (DNA): TGCGCCAGCAGCCAAGATTTGACAGGGGGTACTGAAGCTTTCTTT. It translates to CASSQDLTGGTEAFF.

The rearrangement joins TRBV28 to TRBJ1-1; tentative D call: TRBD1 (5 bases). Germline V gene sequence: CDR1 MDHEN, CDR2 SYDVKM. This CDR3 has 13 amino acids. V gave up 5 bases and J gave up 10 bases, with 17 bases separating them. This chain's CDR3 is CASSVIGGERAFF. Here the CDR3 DNA reads TGTGCCAGCAGTGTGATTGGGGGGGAGCGAGCTTTCTTT.

The genes are TRBV12-3 or TRBV12-4 and TRBJ2-3, with D unclear. Trimming removed 5 bases at V and 3 bases at J, with 9 bases between. There are 13 residues in the CDR3. CDR3 nucleotide sequence: TGTGCCAGCAGTCCTAGGCCGACAGATACGCAGTATTTT. Its translation is CASSPRPTDTQYF.

This clonotype was observed a few times. The chain couples TRBV5-1 to TRBJ1-6, with a possible D match to TRBD1 (6 bases). Germline V lookup: CDR1 SGHRS, CDR2 YFSETQ. The CDR3 consists of 16 residues. Trimming shortened V by 5 bases and J by 4 bases, and 16 bases separated the two germline ends. The DNA of the CDR3 is TGCGCCAGCAGGCTGAGAGGGGGGAGTTATAATTCACCCCTCCACTTT. This translates into CASRLRGGSYNSPLHF.